This T cell receptor (beta chain) was obtained from a study of T cell responses to AZD1222 COVID-19 vaccine. This table comes from immunoSEQ multiplex PCR, and its TCRdb copy is limited to in-frame clones, with some not included. Of some 120,000 clones listed, about 82% are singletons. The study's findings and limits: Every sample of the repertoires postdated the peak T cell response. Reportedly, close to half of spike-specific TCRs are directed against unmutated variant regions. Recipients of two AZD1222 doses showed rising Spike-specific TCR breadth and depth.

A word on this clone: Antigen specificity is unknown.

Per the germline V gene, CDR1 is SGHTA and CDR2 is FQGNSA. This CDR3 has 12 residues. V lost 5 bases and J 1 base, leaving 3 bases between the germline ends. The TCR was taken from an adult in good health. The V gene is TRBV7-2, the J gene TRBJ1-3; D is unresolved. The source material was peripheral blood, sampled on day 0 of AZD1222 vaccination. The CDR3 spells CASSPSGNTIYF. Written as DNA, the CDR3 is TGTGCCAGCAGCCCTTCTGGAAACACCATATATTTT.